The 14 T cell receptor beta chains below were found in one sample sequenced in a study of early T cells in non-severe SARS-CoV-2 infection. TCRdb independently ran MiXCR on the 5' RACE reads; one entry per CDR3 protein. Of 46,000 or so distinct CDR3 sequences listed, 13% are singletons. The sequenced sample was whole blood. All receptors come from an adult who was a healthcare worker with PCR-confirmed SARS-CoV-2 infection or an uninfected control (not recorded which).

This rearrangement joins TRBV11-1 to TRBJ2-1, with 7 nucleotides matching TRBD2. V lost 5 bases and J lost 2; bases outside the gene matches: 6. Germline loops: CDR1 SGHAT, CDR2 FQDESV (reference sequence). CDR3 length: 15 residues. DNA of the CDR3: TGTGCCAGCAGCCTTGAGGCGGGGGCCTACAATGAGCAGTTCTTC. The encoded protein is CASSLEAGAYNEQFF.

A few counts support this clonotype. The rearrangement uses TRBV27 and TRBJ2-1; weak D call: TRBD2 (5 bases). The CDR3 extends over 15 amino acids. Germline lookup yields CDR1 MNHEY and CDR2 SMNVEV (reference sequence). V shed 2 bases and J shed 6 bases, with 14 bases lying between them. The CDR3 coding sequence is TGTGCCAGCAGTTTAACTAGTTCCACCGCCAATGAGCAGTTCTTC. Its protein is CASSLTSSTANEQFF.

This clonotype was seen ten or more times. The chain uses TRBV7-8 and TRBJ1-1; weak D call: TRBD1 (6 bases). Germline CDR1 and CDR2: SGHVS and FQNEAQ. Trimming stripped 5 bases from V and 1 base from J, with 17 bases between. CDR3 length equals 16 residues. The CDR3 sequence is CASSIGQPTSNTEAFF. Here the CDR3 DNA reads TGTGCCAGCAGCATAGGACAGCCTACCTCGAACACTGAAGCTTTCTTT.

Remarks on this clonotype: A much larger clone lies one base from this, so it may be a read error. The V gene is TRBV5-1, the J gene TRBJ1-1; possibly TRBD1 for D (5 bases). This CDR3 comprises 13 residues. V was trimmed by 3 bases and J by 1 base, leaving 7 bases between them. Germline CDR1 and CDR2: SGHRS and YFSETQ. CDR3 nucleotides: TGCGCCAGCAGCTCGCAGGGGAACACTGAAGCTTTCTTT. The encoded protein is CASSSQGNTEAFF.

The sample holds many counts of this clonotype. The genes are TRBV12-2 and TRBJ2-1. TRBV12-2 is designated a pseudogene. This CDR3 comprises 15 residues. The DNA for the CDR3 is TGTGCAAGTCGCTCCCATGGGAGCTACTCCAATGAGCAGTTCTTC. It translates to CASRSHGSYSNEQFF.

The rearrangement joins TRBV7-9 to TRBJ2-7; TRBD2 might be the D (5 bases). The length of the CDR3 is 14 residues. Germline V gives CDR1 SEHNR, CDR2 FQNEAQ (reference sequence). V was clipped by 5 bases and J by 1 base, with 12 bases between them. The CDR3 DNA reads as TGTGCCAGCAGCCGCAAGGGAGAGTCCTACGAGCAGTACTTC. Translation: CASSRKGESYEQYF. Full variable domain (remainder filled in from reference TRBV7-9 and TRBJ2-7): DTGVSQNPRHKITKRGQNVTFRCDPISEHNRLYWYRQTLGQGPEFLTYFQNEAQLEKSRLLSDRFSAERPKGSFSTLEIQRTEQGDSAMYLCASSRKGESYEQYFGPGTRLTVT.

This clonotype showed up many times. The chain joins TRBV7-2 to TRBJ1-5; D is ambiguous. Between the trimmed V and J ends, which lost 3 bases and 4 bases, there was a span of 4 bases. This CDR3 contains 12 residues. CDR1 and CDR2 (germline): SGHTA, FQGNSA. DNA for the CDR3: TGTGCCAGCAGCTTGGCGAATCAGCCCCAGCATTTT. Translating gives CASSLANQPQHF.

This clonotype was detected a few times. CDR3 in amino acids: CASSPRYRGLVYEQYF. The CDR3, as DNA: TGTGCCAGCTCACCAAGATATCGGGGGCTGGTGTACGAGCAGTACTTC. The V gene is TRBV18, the J gene TRBJ2-7; D might be TRBD1 or TRBD2, each matching 6 bases. V was clipped by 2 bases and J by 4 bases, with 18 bases between them. CDR1 is KGHSH, CDR2 LQKENI, per germline. The CDR3 covers 16 residues.

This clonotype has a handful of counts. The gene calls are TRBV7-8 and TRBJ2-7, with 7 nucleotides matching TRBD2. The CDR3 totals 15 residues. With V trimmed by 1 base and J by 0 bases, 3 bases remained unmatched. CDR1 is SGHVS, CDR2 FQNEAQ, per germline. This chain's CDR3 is CASSLVASGSYEQYF. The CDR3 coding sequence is TGTGCCAGCAGCTTAGTGGCTAGCGGCTCCTACGAGCAGTACTTC.

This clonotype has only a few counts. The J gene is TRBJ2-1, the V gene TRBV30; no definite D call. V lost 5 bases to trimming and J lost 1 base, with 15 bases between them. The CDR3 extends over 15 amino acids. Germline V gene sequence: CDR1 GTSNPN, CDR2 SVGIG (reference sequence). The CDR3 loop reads CAWAHGDGSYNEQFF. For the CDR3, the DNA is TGTGCCTGGGCCCATGGGGATGGATCCTACAATGAGCAGTTCTTC.

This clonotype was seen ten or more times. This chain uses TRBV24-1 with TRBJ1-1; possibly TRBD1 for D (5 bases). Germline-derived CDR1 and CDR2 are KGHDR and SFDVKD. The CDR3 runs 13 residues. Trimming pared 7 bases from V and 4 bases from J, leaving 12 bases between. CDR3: CATRGRGGTEAFF. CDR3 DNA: TGTGCCACCAGAGGGCGGGGGGGCACTGAAGCTTTCTTT.

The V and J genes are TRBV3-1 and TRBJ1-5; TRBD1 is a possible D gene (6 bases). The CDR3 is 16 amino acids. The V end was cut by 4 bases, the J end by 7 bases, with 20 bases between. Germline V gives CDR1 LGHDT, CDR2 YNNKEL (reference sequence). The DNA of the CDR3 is TGTGCCAGCAGCCGTGGGACACACCAGCCCGGGCAGCCCCAGCATTTT. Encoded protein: CASSRGTHQPGQPQHF. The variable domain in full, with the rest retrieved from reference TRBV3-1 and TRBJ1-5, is DTAVSQTPKYLVTQMGNDKSIKCEQNLGHDTMYWYKQDSKKFLKIMFSYNNKELIINETVPNRFSPKSPDKAHLNLHINSLELGDSAVYFCASSRGTHQPGQPQHFGDGTRLSIL.

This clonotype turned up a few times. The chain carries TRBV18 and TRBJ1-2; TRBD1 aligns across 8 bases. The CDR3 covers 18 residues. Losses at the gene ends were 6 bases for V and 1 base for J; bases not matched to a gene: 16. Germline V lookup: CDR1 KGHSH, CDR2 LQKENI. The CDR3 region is CASSYIPNQGADNYGYTF. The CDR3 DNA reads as TGTGCCAGCTCCTACATCCCCAATCAGGGGGCAGATAACTATGGCTACACCTTC.

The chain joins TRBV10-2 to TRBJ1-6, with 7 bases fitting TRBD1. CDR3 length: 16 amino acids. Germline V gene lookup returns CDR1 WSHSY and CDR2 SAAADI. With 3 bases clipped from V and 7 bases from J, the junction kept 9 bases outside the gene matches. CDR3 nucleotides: TGCGCCAGCAGTGACCGGGGGGACAGAGCCAATTCACCCCTCCACTTT. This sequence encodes CASSDRGDRANSPLHF.